This TCR beta chain was sequenced in a study of CD8 T cells in ankylosing spondylitis. This clonotype has ten or more counts. A single record per CDR3 protein comes from TCRdb applying MiXCR to the 5' RACE reads. The table includes under 150,000 distinct CDR3 sequences, approximately 9.7% detected once. This sequence originates from a male donor with ankylosing spondylitis or in good health (not recorded which). Sequencing used blood, either unsorted or a sorted T cell fraction (not recorded which).

The CDR3 DNA reads as TGTGCCATCAGTAGGACAGGGTACGAGCAGTACTTC. Protein: CAISRTGYEQYF. This chain connects TRBV10-3 to TRBJ2-7; TRBD1 agrees at 8 bases. Trimming took 5 bases from V and 4 from J; bases not matched to a gene: 1. From germline, CDR1 is ENHRY and CDR2 SYGVKD. CDR3 length equals 12 residues.